These 28 T cell receptor beta chains came from one sample sequenced in a study of T cell responses to AZD1222 COVID-19 vaccine (dated by TCRdb to about 2021). Explained via the paper, the time point label denotes: about 28 days (+/-7) after the second vaccine dose. Preparation of the library involved the immunoSEQ multiplex PCR assay. TCRdb stores this immuneACCESS table with in-frame sequences only. Part of the clones is absent; in the studies checked, under half of the shortfall reflects unresolved V genes, and no reason is known for the rest. For this sample the table gives approximately 75,000 clones, of which 75% to 90% were detected only once. The leading ten clones occupy more than 1.2% of the sample. The sample here was peripheral blood, taken 28 days after the second AZD1222 dose. The receptors shown here come from an adult who received the AZD1222 COVID-19 vaccine.

In DNA form, the CDR3 reads TGTGCCACCAGTCTTCGACAGGGAGGTGTTGGTTCACCCCTCCACTTT. It translates to CATSLRQGGVGSPLHF. This chain joins TRBV24-1 and TRBJ1-6; the match to TRBD1 covers 7 bases. The CDR3 loop spans 16 amino acids. V lost 6 bases and J lost 9; bases outside the gene matches: 13. Germline V lookup: CDR1 KGHDR, CDR2 SFDVKD.

V and J are TRBV15 and TRBJ1-1, with a weak D call TRBD1 (5 bases). The CDR3 runs to 13 residues. CDR1 LNHNV and CDR2 YYDKDF come from the germline V gene (reference sequence). V lost 5 bases and J 9 bases, leaving 16 bases between the germline ends. The CDR3 reads CATSLSGAYQAFF. For the CDR3, the DNA is TGTGCCACCAGCCTATCTGGGGCGTATCAAGCTTTCTTT.

This chain joins TRBV5-1 and TRBJ2-7; maybe TRBD2 (6 bases). The CDR3 has 14 residues. V lost 5 bases and J 0 bases, leaving 12 bases between the germline ends. Germline lookup yields CDR1 SGHRS and CDR2 YFSETQ. In DNA, the CDR3 is TGCGCCAGCAGTTTCGGGGGTAGCTCCTACGAGCAGTACTTC. Translating it yields CASSFGGSSYEQYF.

The V gene is TRBV4-1, the J gene TRBJ2-3, with no clear D. CDR1 is MGHRA, CDR2 YSYEKL, per germline. The CDR3 consists of 14 residues. V shed 1 base and J shed 1 base, with 6 bases lying between them. The CDR3 nucleotides read TGCGCCAGCAGCCAAGCCCGTGGCACAGATACGCAGTATTTT. Translation gives CASSQARGTDTQYF.

The J gene is TRBJ2-2, the V gene TRBV24-1; no clear D gene. Germline V gene lookup returns CDR1 KGHDR and CDR2 SFDVKD. V lost 5 bases and J 0 bases, leaving 6 bases between the germline ends. The CDR3 has 14 amino acids. The CDR3 loop reads CATSVPSNTGELFF. The CDR3 nucleotides are TGTGCCACCAGTGTCCCGTCGAACACCGGGGAGCTGTTTTTT.

The J gene is TRBJ2-2, the V gene TRBV12-3 or TRBV12-4; no clear D gene. The CDR3 runs 13 residues. The V end was cut by 3 bases, the J end by 0 bases, with 2 bases between. As DNA, the CDR3 is TGTGCCAGCAGTTTGACGAACACCGGGGAGCTGTTTTTT. This sequence encodes CASSLTNTGELFF.

The chain uses TRBV9 and TRBJ1-6; D remains unclear. The CDR3 has 17 amino acids. Trimming took 0 bases from V and 9 from J, leaving 19 bases between them. Germline V lookup: CDR1 SGDLS, CDR2 YYNGEE. The CDR3 bases are TGTGCCAGCAGCGTAGGAGTGAGTGGAGGAGGAACTTCACCCCTCCACTTT. Translation gives CASSVGVSGGGTSPLHF. The full variable domain, rest sourced from reference TRBV9 and TRBJ1-6, is DSGVTQTPKHLITATGQRVTLRCSPRSGDLSVYWYQQSLDQGLQFLIQYYNGEERAKGNILERFSAQQFPDLHSELNLSSLELGDSALYFCASSVGVSGGGTSPLHFGNGTRLTVT.

The chain is built from TRBV28 and TRBJ1-1, with unresolved D. CDR1 is MDHEN and CDR2 is SYDVKM in the germline V gene. V was shortened by 8 bases and J by 0 bases, with 10 bases between the two germline ends. The CDR3 spans 13 residues. CDR3 coding DNA: TGTGCCAGCGGTGAAAGCATGAACACTGAAGCTTTCTTT. This translates into CASGESMNTEAFF.

The chain is built from TRBV6-5 and TRBJ1-6; D remains unclear. This CDR3 region has 14 residues. Trimming took 2 bases from V and 8 from J, leaving 10 bases between them. Per germline, CDR1 MNHEY and CDR2 SVGAGI. CDR3 in DNA: TGTGCCAGCAGTTACACCACAGCCCATTCACCCCTCCACTTT. Residues: CASSYTTAHSPLHF.

The chain recombines TRBV19 with TRBJ1-2; D perhaps matches TRBD1 (6 bases). V lost 4 bases to trimming and J lost 2 bases, with 8 bases between them. Germline lookup yields CDR1 LNHDA and CDR2 SQIVND (reference sequence). This CDR3 contains 13 residues. CDR3 sequence reads: CASSRDINYGYTF. The CDR3 DNA follows: TGTGCCAGTAGTAGGGACATAAACTATGGCTACACCTTC.

The chain links TRBV15 to TRBJ2-7; 7 bases are shared with TRBD2. Per the germline V gene, CDR1 is LNHNV and CDR2 is YYDKDF (reference sequence). V shed 4 bases, J shed 0 bases, and the junction held 6 bases outside the gene matches. The length of the CDR3 is 15 residues. The CDR3 loop is CATSKLGGVSYEQYF. In DNA form, the CDR3 reads TGTGCCACCAGCAAATTGGGGGGGGTCTCCTACGAGCAGTACTTC.

The rearrangement joins TRBV12-3 or TRBV12-4 to TRBJ2-7; D uncertain. V lost 6 bases to trimming and J lost 1 base, with 10 bases between them. The CDR3 loop spans 13 amino acids. Here the CDR3 reads CASRPRESYEQYF. In nucleotides, the CDR3 is TGTGCCAGCAGACCCCGCGAGTCCTACGAGCAGTACTTC.

This clone was counted a single time. CDR3 in DNA: TGTGCCAGCAGCTTAAATCCTAGCGGAAACACCGGGGAGCTGTTTTTT. Encoded protein: CASSLNPSGNTGELFF. The chain is built from TRBV7-3 and TRBJ2-2; 7 bases are shared with TRBD2. The germline V gene encodes CDR1 SGHTA and CDR2 FQGTGA. This CDR3 has 16 amino acids. J gave up 2 bases and V 1 base, and 4 bases lay outside the gene matches.

J is TRBJ2-7 and V is TRBV9; the D gene is possibly TRBD1 (5 bases). The length of the CDR3 is 14 residues. Germline V gene sequence: CDR1 SGDLS, CDR2 YYNGEE. V was clipped by 4 bases and J by 2 bases, with 13 bases between them. CDR3 in amino acids: CASSPHLQAYEQYF. DNA for the CDR3: TGTGCCAGCAGCCCCCACCTACAGGCCTACGAGCAGTACTTC.

This chain connects TRBV9 to TRBJ1-3, with no clear D. This CDR3 is built from 18 residues. Per germline, CDR1 SGDLS and CDR2 YYNGEE. Trimming left V 0 bases short and J 0 bases short, with 16 bases between. The CDR3 protein is CASSVVGSRPSSGNTIYF. In nucleotides, the CDR3 is TGTGCCAGCAGCGTAGTAGGTTCACGGCCGAGCTCTGGAAACACCATATATTTT.

The chain carries TRBV6-6 and TRBJ2-2, with a tentative D call TRBD2 (6 bases). This CDR3 spans 15 amino acids. Trimming removed 6 bases from V and 5 bases from J, with 16 bases in between. The germline gives CDR1 MNHNY, CDR2 SVGAGI (reference sequence). CDR3 sequence reads: CASRVRGTRTGELFF. The CDR3 DNA reads TGTGCCAGCAGGGTCCGGGGGACGCGGACCGGGGAGCTGTTTTTT.

The rearrangement joins TRBV16 to TRBJ1-5, with 8 positions matching TRBD1. Germline-derived CDR1 and CDR2 are KGHSY and FQNENV. The CDR3 loop spans 17 amino acids. V was clipped by 3 bases and J by 4 bases; unmatched bases: 11. CDR3 DNA: TGTGCCAGCAGCCAGTCCAGGGGGCCAGCAGGGAATCAGCCCCAGCATTTT. Translating gives CASSQSRGPAGNQPQHF.

The gene calls are TRBV5-1 and TRBJ1-6, with D unclear. Germline CDR1 reads SGHRS; CDR2 reads YFSETQ. This CDR3 has 14 residues. Trimming cost V 0 bases and J 7 bases, with 8 bases left between them. This CDR3 is CASSLADGNSPLHF. For the CDR3, the DNA is TGCGCCAGCAGCTTGGCCGATGGGAATTCACCCCTCCACTTT. Looking up the rest from reference TRBV5-1 and TRBJ1-6 gives the full variable domain: KAGVTQTPRYLIKTRGQQVTLSCSPISGHRSVSWYQQTPGQGLQFLFEYFSETQRNKGNFPGRFSGRQFSNSRSEMNVSTLELGDSALYLCASSLADGNSPLHFGNGTRLTVT.

J is TRBJ1-2 and V is TRBV19; 7 nucleotides match TRBD1. This CDR3 has 13 residues. The V segment lost 6 bases and the J segment 4 bases; nucleotides outside the gene matches: 5. The germline gives CDR1 LNHDA, CDR2 SQIVND (reference sequence). The CDR3 protein is CASRPGQLYGYTF. CDR3 nucleotide sequence: TGTGCCAGTAGACCGGGACAGCTCTATGGCTACACCTTC.

This clone was detected only a few times. The rearrangement links TRBV19 to TRBJ1-2; D gene ambiguous. CDR1 and CDR2 (germline): LNHDA, SQIVND (reference sequence). The CDR3 covers 14 residues. Trimming removed 4 bases at V and 6 bases at J, with 15 bases between. CDR3 in amino acids: CASSTLEHPHGYTF. DNA for the CDR3: TGTGCCAGTAGTACCCTAGAACACCCACATGGCTACACCTTC.

The rearrangement links TRBV4-3 to TRBJ1-5, with 7 bases identical to TRBD1. Germline CDR1 is LGHNA and CDR2 is YSLEER. Trimming at V came to 4 bases and at J to 4 bases, leaving 4 bases not matched to a gene. CDR3 length: 14 amino acids. CDR3 nucleotide sequence: TGCGCCAGCAGCCTGGGACAGTATAATCAGCCCCAGCATTTT. It yields the protein CASSLGQYNQPQHF.

This sequence joins TRBV6-5 and TRBJ1-6, with a tentative D call TRBD1 (5 bases). Between the trimmed V and J ends, which lost 2 bases and 7 bases, there was a span of 9 bases. CDR1 is MNHEY and CDR2 is SVGAGI in the germline V gene. The CDR3 has 14 amino acids. The CDR3 protein is CASSYRDRNSPLHF. The DNA of the CDR3 is TGTGCCAGCAGTTACCGGGACCGAAATTCACCCCTCCACTTT.

This sequence joins TRBV3-1 (or the pseudogene TRBV3-2) and TRBJ1-1; tentative D call: TRBD1 (5 bases). V lost 3 bases, J lost 0 bases, and 8 bases lay in between. The CDR3 has 14 amino acids. CDR1 and CDR2 from the germline V gene are LGHDT and YNNKEL (reference sequence). CDR3 DNA sequence: TGTGCCAGCAGCCATGGGACCGTGAACACTGAAGCTTTCTTT. Its translation: CASSHGTVNTEAFF.

This clone was seen only once. The J gene is TRBJ1-1, the V gene TRBV5-1, with D unclear. CDR1 is SGHRS and CDR2 is YFSETQ in the germline V gene. CDR3 length: 16 residues. The germline V and J ends were trimmed by 0 bases and 1 base, with 13 bases remaining between them. The chain's CDR3 is CASSLEMVGRNTEAFF. The CDR3 DNA reads TGCGCCAGCAGCTTGGAAATGGTAGGCAGGAACACTGAAGCTTTCTTT.

V gene TRBV7-9 combines with J gene TRBJ2-1; D possibly corresponds to TRBD1 (6 bases). The germline V gene encodes CDR1 SEHNR and CDR2 FQNEAQ (reference sequence). Trimming took off 2 bases at V and 5 bases at J, with 13 bases between the two ends. This CDR3 has 15 residues. The CDR3 sequence is CASSLHGSGDNEQFF. CDR3 sequence (DNA): TGTGCCAGCAGCTTACACGGATCAGGGGACAATGAGCAGTTCTTC.

This chain joins TRBV28 and TRBJ2-6; D possibly corresponds to TRBD1 (6 bases). The CDR3 loop spans 16 amino acids. Germline V gives CDR1 MDHEN, CDR2 SYDVKM. V dropped 7 bases and J dropped 4 bases, with 17 bases sitting between them. CDR3 in DNA: TGTGCCAGCATCCCAACGTGGGGGCGCGGGGCCAACGTCCTGACTTTC. It encodes CASIPTWGRGANVLTF. The variable domain in full, completed from reference TRBV28 and TRBJ2-6, reads DVKVTQSSRYLVKRTGEKVFLECVQDMDHENMFWYRQDPGLGLRLIYFSYDVKMKEKGDIPEGYSVSREKKERFSLILESASTNQTSMYLCASIPTWGRGANVLTFGAGSRLTVL.

This clone was recorded a few times. The chain has TRBV7-3 and TRBJ2-7, with TRBD2 identical over 13 bases. This CDR3 is 17 amino acids long. Germline V gene data show CDR1 as SGHTA and CDR2 as FQGTGA. V dropped 0 bases and J dropped 0; count of bases not matched to a gene: 2. CDR3 coding DNA: TGTGCCAGCAGCTTAACGGGACTAGCGGGGAGCTCCTACGAGCAGTACTTC. Translation: CASSLTGLAGSSYEQYF.

The genes are TRBV3-1 (or the pseudogene TRBV3-2) and TRBJ1-4; D is undetermined. Per the germline V gene, CDR1 is LGHDT and CDR2 is YNNKEL (reference sequence). V was trimmed by 1 base and J by 0 bases, leaving 12 bases between them. The CDR3 contains 17 residues. For the CDR3, the DNA is TGTGCCAGCAGCCAAGGGGAGGGCAGACCAACTAATGAAAAACTGTTTTTT. Its translation is CASSQGEGRPTNEKLFF.